A selection of T cell receptor beta chains follows, all from one sample in a study of OX40 agonist ivuxolimab in advanced cancers. This table comes from immunoSEQ multiplex PCR, and its TCRdb copy is limited to in-frame clones, with some not included. The data show almost 70,000 clones, approximately 90% seen once. The material sequenced was CD4+ or CD8+ T cells sorted from blood, taken in a trial of the OX40 agonist ivuxolimab. The source of these receptors is an adult with an advanced solid tumor such as melanoma, head and neck, liver or kidney cancer. Each CDR3 is given with its conserved first and last residue. Each record gives: V gene, J gene, D gene, clone size, CDR3 DNA, CDR3 protein. The D gene is left open where the match is weak. Clone size is given for some rows only: seen once, a few or many times, or a class if the clone is expanded.

TRBV2	TRBJ1-6	NA	NA	TGTGCCAGCAGTACCGGGACCGATTACTCACCCCTCCACTTT	CASSTGTDYSPLHF
TRBV5-6	TRBJ1-2	NA	NA	TGTGCCAGCAGCTTGGTAGCAGGGGTGAACTATGGCTACACCTTC	CASSLVAGVNYGYTF
TRBV25-1	TRBJ1-2	NA	NA	TGTGCCAGCAGTTCAGGGATCCATGGCTACACCTTC	CASSSGIHGYTF
TRBV4-1	TRBJ1-1	NA	NA	TGCGCCAGCAGCCAAGAAGGAGGGAACACTGAAGCTTTCTTT	CASSQEGGNTEAFF
TRBV28	TRBJ2-7	TRBD2	NA	TGTGCCAGCAGTCCCCCGGGACTAGCTCCACAGGTCTCCTACGAGCAGTACTTC	CASSPPGLAPQVSYEQYF
TRBV5-1	TRBJ1-3	NA	NA	TGCGCCAGCAGCTTGGCCGGTGAGGGAAACACCATATATTTT	CASSLAGEGNTIYF
TRBV19	TRBJ2-7	TRBD1	NA	TGTGCCAGTAGAAGTGGGACAGGACCGTCCTACGAGCAGTACTTC	CASRSGTGPSYEQYF
TRBV5-8	TRBJ2-7	TRBD2	NA	TGTGCCAGCAGCTTGACCTGGACTAGCGGGAACTACGAGCAGTACTTC	CASSLTWTSGNYEQYF
TRBV6-1	TRBJ1-3	NA	NA	TGTGCCAGCAGTGAAATTTTATTTAGGGGCCCTGGAAACACCATATATTTT	CASSEILFRGPGNTIYF
TRBV5-8	TRBJ1-2	NA	NA	TGTGCCAGCAGCTTGATTGAGATAGGTGGCTACACCTTC	CASSLIEIGGYTF
TRBV10-1	TRBJ1-1	NA	once	TGCGCCAGCACTTTGGACCGGGGGGGGACTGAAGCTTTCTTT	CASTLDRGGTEAFF
TRBV28	TRBJ1-1	NA	NA	TGTGCCAGCAGTTTGACGGAGAACACTGAAGCTTTCTTT	CASSLTENTEAFF
TRBV27	TRBJ2-1	TRBD2	NA	TGTGCCAGCAGTATAGAGGGGACTAGCGGGAGCTATAATGAGCAGTTCTTC	CASSIEGTSGSYNEQFF
TRBV5-1	TRBJ2-7	TRBD1	NA	TGCGCCAGCAGCTTGAACAGGGGTAACGAGCAGTACTTC	CASSLNRGNEQYF
TRBV7-6	TRBJ2-3	NA	NA	TGTGCCAGCAGCCCTAGTGGCGGGACCACAGATACGCAGTATTTT	CASSPSGGTTDTQYF
TRBV11-2	TRBJ2-3	NA	NA	TGTGCCAGCAGCCCTAGCTTGCAGGGGCGCACAGATACGCAGTATTTT	CASSPSLQGRTDTQYF
TRBV7-8	TRBJ2-3	NA	NA	TGTGCCAGCAGCTTAGGCGGGGTAACAGATACGCAGTATTTT	CASSLGGVTDTQYF
TRBV11-1	TRBJ2-1	NA	NA	TGTGCCAGCAGCTTAAGCGGGAATGAGCAGTTCTTC	CASSLSGNEQFF
TRBV2	TRBJ1-6	TRBD1	NA	TGTGCCAGAGGGACAGGGAGTTCACCCCTCCACTTT	CARGTGSSPLHF
TRBV7-9	TRBJ2-5	TRBD2	NA	TGTGCCAGCAGCTTAAATACTTCTCCTCTAGCGGGGACACAAGAGACCCAGTACTTC	CASSLNTSPLAGTQETQYF
TRBV29-1	TRBJ2-7	TRBD2	NA	TGCAGCGCCTCGACTAGCGGGAGGGCCCAGGAGCAGTACTTC	CSASTSGRAQEQYF
TRBV6-6	TRBJ1-5	NA	NA	TGTGCCAGCAGCCCCCGGAGATTCAATCAGCCCCAGCATTTT	CASSPRRFNQPQHF
TRBV14	TRBJ1-4	TRBD1	NA	TGTGCCAGCAGCGAAGCAGGGGGAGGCACTAATGAAAAACTGTTTTTT	CASSEAGGGTNEKLFF
TRBV7-3	TRBJ2-1	NA	NA	TGTGCCAGCAGCCCGGGGGTACCTGGTGAGCAGTTCTTC	CASSPGVPGEQFF
TRBV6-1	TRBJ2-7	NA	NA	TGTGCCAGCAATCTGGCCAAGGGTTACGAGCAGTACTTC	CASNLAKGYEQYF
TRBV10-3	TRBJ1-2	NA	NA	TGTGCCATCAGTCTGACAGGCTTGGATGGCTACACCTTC	CAISLTGLDGYTF
TRBV19	TRBJ1-5	TRBD1	NA	TGTGCCAGTAATTACAGGGGAGATCAGCCCCAGCATTTT	CASNYRGDQPQHF
TRBV19	TRBJ2-2	TRBD1	NA	TGTGCCAGTGCGGACAGGGGGGGTCTGGCCGGGGAGCTGTTTTTT	CASADRGGLAGELFF
TRBV5-1	TRBJ1-6	TRBD1	NA	TGCGCCAGCAGCCGGGACAGCTTGGATTCACCCCTCCACTTT	CASSRDSLDSPLHF
TRBV19	TRBJ2-7	NA	NA	TGTGCCAGTAGTATCGGCAGGGGTTCCTACGAGCAGTACTTC	CASSIGRGSYEQYF
TRBV6-5	TRBJ2-7	TRBD1	NA	TGTGCCAGCAGGGACCGACAGGGCCACGAGCAGTACTTC	CASRDRQGHEQYF
TRBV5-1	TRBJ2-6	NA	once	TGCGCCAGCAGCCATGTCTTGAGCTCTGGGGCCAACGTCCTGACTTTC	CASSHVLSSGANVLTF
TRBV7-2	TRBJ1-5	NA	NA	TGTGCCAGCAGCTTAGGAGGGGGGTTGGGGCAGCCCCAGCATTTT	CASSLGGGLGQPQHF
TRBV27	TRBJ2-2	NA	NA	TGTGCCAGCAGTTTTCAGGGCACGAACACCGGGGAGCTGTTTTTT	CASSFQGTNTGELFF
TRBV27	TRBJ2-5	NA	NA	TGTGCCAGCAGTTCCACTCTAGGTGGGGAGACCCAGTACTTC	CASSSTLGGETQYF
TRBV19	TRBJ2-5	TRBD1	NA	TGTGCCAGTAGTACGACAGGGGGCATAGAGACCCAGTACTTC	CASSTTGGIETQYF
TRBV27	TRBJ2-1	NA	NA	TGTGCCAGCAGCACAATAGCGGAGGTATCCTACAATGAGCAGTTCTTC	CASSTIAEVSYNEQFF
TRBV21-1	TRBJ2-1	NA	few	TGTGCCAGCAGCAACCGAGGGGGACAGGGAGCTGAGCAGTTCTTC	CASSNRGGQGAEQFF
TRBV5-1	TRBJ2-3	NA	NA	TGCGCCAGCAGCCCACAATTACGAGATACGCAGTATTTT	CASSPQLRDTQYF
TRBV19	TRBJ1-2	NA	NA	TGTGCCAGTAGTATGGCGGGGGGGGCGGACGGTGGCTACACCTTC	CASSMAGGADGGYTF
TRBV28	TRBJ1-1	NA	NA	TGTGCCAGCAGTTTCCCCCCTTGGAAGACTGGGGAGAACACTGAAGCTTTCTTT	CASSFPPWKTGENTEAFF
TRBV14	TRBJ1-2	NA	once	TGTGCCAGCAGCCAAGTGTTAAAGAATGGCTACACCTTC	CASSQVLKNGYTF
TRBV28	TRBJ2-1	TRBD2	NA	TGTGCCAGCAAACGGGGAGGGTCTTACAATGAGCAGTTCTTC	CASKRGGSYNEQFF
TRBV5-5	TRBJ1-4	NA	NA	TGTGCCAGCAGCTTGGGGGTGGGTGCTGGAGTTGAAAAACTGTTTTTT	CASSLGVGAGVEKLFF
TRBV9	TRBJ2-2	NA	NA	TGTGCCAGCAGCGTAGCGGGAGAAACCGGGGAGCTGTTTTTT	CASSVAGETGELFF
TRBV6-1	TRBJ1-2	NA	NA	TGTGCCAGCAGTGAACAGGGATCAGCCGTTTCCCACTATGGCTACACCTTC	CASSEQGSAVSHYGYTF
TRBV29-1	TRBJ2-7	TRBD1	NA	TGCAGCGTTTCCAAAACGGGACAGATGTACGAGCAGTACTTC	CSVSKTGQMYEQYF
TRBV5-6	TRBJ1-1	NA	NA	TGTGCCAGCAGCTTGATAAAGGGGGTTGGGACTGAAGCTTTCTTT	CASSLIKGVGTEAFF